Shown below are 14 T cell receptor beta chains from a single sample sequenced in a study of identical twins. TCRdb re-derived calls from the 5' RACE reads in MiXCR, one entry per CDR3 protein. This repertoire shows more than 400,000 distinct CDR3 sequences, roughly 15% found once; its top ten account for roughly 0.46%. The same specimen was also included in a second study, on yellow fever vaccine responses in identical twins.

The sequencing input was CD4+ T cells sorted from blood. Receptors were obtained from a woman under 30 in good health.

This clonotype has a handful of counts. The V and J genes are TRBV12-3 or TRBV12-4 and TRBJ1-5; no reliable D call. The V and J ends lost 2 bases and 0 bases respectively, with 11 bases between them. The CDR3 runs to 16 residues. In DNA, the CDR3 is TGTGCCAGCAGTTTAAGGCCGCCTTATAGCAATCAGCCCCAGCATTTT. Translation gives CASSLRPPYSNQPQHF.

The sample holds a few counts of this clonotype. The J gene is TRBJ2-7, the V gene TRBV20-1; tentative D call: TRBD2 (6 bases). Germline-derived CDR1 and CDR2 are DFQATT and SNEGSKA (reference sequence). The CDR3 length is 14 residues. V was pared by 1 base and J by 9 bases, with 19 bases between. CDR3 sequence (DNA): TGCAGTGCTAGAGCGGGAGACGGTCCGAACGGGCAGTACTTC. Amino acid sequence: CSARAGDGPNGQYF.

This clonotype was observed a few times. The chain has TRBV6-4 and TRBJ2-1, with TRBD1 matching over 8 bases. CDR1 and CDR2 (germline): MRHNA, SNTAGT. Trimming cost V 4 bases and J 0 bases; bases outside gene matches: 5. The CDR3 runs 16 residues. CDR3 in DNA: TGTGCCAGCAGTGGACAGGGGCCCAGCTCCTACAATGAGCAGTTCTTC. Its protein product is CASSGQGPSSYNEQFF.

The gene calls are TRBV5-1 and TRBJ2-3; D is unclear. CDR1 SGHRS and CDR2 YFSETQ come from the germline V gene. V lost 6 bases, J lost 5 bases, and 16 bases lay in between. CDR3 length equals 14 residues. CDR3 amino acids: CASNLGSEKDTQYF. The DNA for the CDR3 is TGCGCCAGCAACCTGGGATCAGAGAAAGATACGCAGTATTTT.

The rearrangement uses TRBV20-1 and TRBJ1-2; D gene unclear. The germline CDR1 and CDR2 sequences are DFQATT and SNEGSKA (reference sequence). The V and J ends lost 6 bases and 8 bases respectively, with 10 bases between them. The CDR3 totals 10 residues. CDR3 amino acids: CSAHSPGYTF. As DNA, the CDR3 is TGCAGTGCCCATTCGCCAGGCTACACCTTC.

The sample holds a few counts of this clonotype. The chain joins TRBV12-3 or TRBV12-4 to TRBJ1-6; maybe TRBD1 (5 bases). This CDR3 region has 14 residues. V was shortened by 6 bases and J by 7 bases, with 13 bases between the two germline ends. In DNA form, the CDR3 reads TGTGCCAGCAGCCCAGACAGAACCAATTCACCCCTCCACTTT. It codes for CASSPDRTNSPLHF.

This clonotype was seen a few times. The chain joins TRBV6-4 to TRBJ2-7; D gene uncertain. CDR1 is MRHNA, CDR2 SNTAGT, per germline. CDR3 length: 15 residues. Deletions cut 0 bases from V and 0 bases from J, with 9 bases between. The CDR3 region is CASSDSGVISYEQYF. The CDR3 DNA sequence: TGTGCCAGCAGTGACTCTGGGGTAATCTCCTACGAGCAGTACTTC.

This clonotype was seen a few times. The genes are TRBV6-7 and TRBJ1-2; unclear D gene. TRBV6-7 is assigned to the ORF class and has an uncertain function. The CDR3 spans 11 residues. The V end was cut by 8 bases, the J end by 4 bases, with 8 bases between. The CDR3 region is CASQDFYGYTF. In DNA form, the CDR3 reads TGTGCCAGCCAAGACTTCTATGGCTACACCTTC.

This sequence joins TRBV5-1 and TRBJ1-1; D is ambiguous. Germline-derived CDR1 and CDR2 are SGHRS and YFSETQ. Trimming removed 4 bases at V and 8 bases at J, with 6 bases between. The CDR3 has 10 residues. In DNA, the CDR3 is TGCGCCAGCAGCGATGTAGAAGCTTTCTTT. It is translated as CASSDVEAFF. The full variable domain, rest sourced from reference TRBV5-1 and TRBJ1-1, is KAGVTQTPRYLIKTRGQQVTLSCSPISGHRSVSWYQQTPGQGLQFLFEYFSETQRNKGNFPGRFSGRQFSNSRSEMNVSTLELGDSALYLCASSDVEAFFGQGTRLTVV.

The chain recombines TRBV5-1 with TRBJ2-1; 13 bases match TRBD2. V shed 7 bases and J 4 bases; nucleotides not matched to a gene: 8. CDR3 length: 16 amino acids. Germline V gene data show CDR1 as SGHRS and CDR2 as YFSETQ. This chain's CDR3 is CASAALLAGGYNEQFF. The CDR3, as DNA: TGCGCCAGCGCGGCGTTACTAGCGGGGGGGTACAATGAGCAGTTCTTC.

This rearrangement joins TRBV10-3 to TRBJ1-4; TRBD1 is a possible D gene (5 bases). The V end was cut by 2 bases, the J end by 6 bases, with 7 bases between. This CDR3 contains 13 residues. Germline V gene data show CDR1 as ENHRY and CDR2 as SYGVKD. The CDR3 reads CAISERGDEKLFF. For the CDR3, the DNA is TGTGCCATCAGTGAGCGAGGGGATGAAAAACTGTTTTTT.

The chain uses TRBV6-1 and TRBJ2-1; D gene unclear. V lost 7 bases and J lost 4, with 11 bases in between. Germline values: CDR1 MNHNS, CDR2 SASEGT. The length of the CDR3 is 13 residues. The CDR3: CASTHGPYNEQFF. The CDR3 bases are TGTGCCAGCACCCATGGGCCTTACAATGAGCAGTTCTTC.

This clonotype was observed a few times. The chain joins TRBV3-1 to TRBJ2-5; TRBD2 matches 8 bases. V lost 4 bases, J lost 1 base, and 8 bases stayed unmatched. There are 16 residues in the CDR3. CDR1 LGHDT and CDR2 YNNKEL come from the germline V gene (reference sequence). CDR3: CASSLSTLAAQETQYF. Here the CDR3 DNA reads TGTGCCAGCAGCCTATCAACACTAGCGGCCCAAGAGACCCAGTACTTC.

The chain has TRBV20-1 and TRBJ2-7; the D is unclear. CDR3 size: 15 residues. Trimming took off 4 bases at V and 6 bases at J, with 22 bases between the two ends. Germline values: CDR1 DFQATT, CDR2 SNEGSKA (reference sequence). The CDR3 bases are TGCAGTGCTAAAGGTGGGCACTCATTATCGGGCGAGCAGTACTTC. Translation: CSAKGGHSLSGEQYF.